The rows below give T cell receptor beta chains drawn from one sample of a study of blood T cell repertoires in COVID-19. Data came from immunoSEQ multiplex PCR; TCRdb stores just in-frame clones and leaves some out. The sample records tens of thousands of clones, approximately 71% being singletons. The sequencing input was peripheral blood. Every receptor here comes from a human donor in a cohort sampled during active COVID-19. CDR3s include the opening cysteine and the closing phenylalanine or tryptophan. The order of the fields is CDR3 length, J gene, clone size, V gene, D gene, CDR3 DNA, CDR3 protein. The D gene is left open where the match is weak. Rows give clone size only sometimes, using once, few, many, or a class for an expanded clone.

16	TRBJ2-1	few	TRBV2	NA	TGTGCCAGCAGGACTAAGACGGGAGTTATCCACAATGAGCAGTTCTTC	CASRTKTGVIHNEQFF
12	TRBJ2-7	once	TRBV2	TRBD1	TGTGCCAGCAGGTCAGGGGGCAGCGAGCAGTACTTC	CASRSGGSEQYF
14	TRBJ2-2	NA	TRBV27	NA	TGTGCCAGCCGGTTGAGAGCGAACACCGGGGAGCTGTTTTTT	CASRLRANTGELFF
15	TRBJ1-2	NA	TRBV3-1/TRBV3-2	NA	TGTGCCAGCAGCCAAGGTGACATTGCTAACTATGGCTACACCTTC	CASSQGDIANYGYTF
14	TRBJ1-2	many	TRBV13	NA	TGTGCCAGCAGCTTAGAACGGGGTGGCTATGGCTACACCTTC	CASSLERGGYGYTF
14	TRBJ2-1	NA	TRBV10-1	NA	TGCGCCAGCAGTGACAGGGATCCTGCTGGTGAGCAGTTCTTC	CASSDRDPAGEQFF
12	TRBJ2-1	NA	TRBV6-5	NA	TGTGCCAGCAGAACCGCGGACAGTAGGCAGTTCTTC	CASRTADSRQFF
15	TRBJ1-1	NA	TRBV5-4	TRBD1	TGTGCCAGCAGCTTGGCCGGACAGGGGAGCACTGAAGCTTTCTTT	CASSLAGQGSTEAFF
17	TRBJ1-1	NA	TRBV5-5	NA	TGTGCCAGCAGCTTTCGGGGATTATCAGGAGGGAACACTGAAGCTTTCTTT	CASSFRGLSGGNTEAFF
17	TRBJ2-5	medium-sized	TRBV9	TRBD1	TGTGCCAGCAGCGTAGATTTGGGGACAGGGGCCCAAGAGACCCAGTACTTC	CASSVDLGTGAQETQYF
16	TRBJ2-2	NA	TRBV9	NA	TGTGCCAGCAGCGTAAGGGCAGGGGCGGACACCGGGGAGCTGTTTTTT	CASSVRAGADTGELFF
13	TRBJ1-1	NA	TRBV29-1	NA	TGCAGCGTTGAATCGTCGCGGGGCACTGAAGCTTTCTTT	CSVESSRGTEAFF
15	TRBJ2-7	NA	TRBV11-3	TRBD1	TGTGCCAGCAGCTTATTCGGGACAGGGCCCTACGAGCAGTACTTC	CASSLFGTGPYEQYF
17	TRBJ1-2	few	TRBV5-1	NA	TGCGCCAGCAGCTTGTCGGGGGACCCCCTAAACAACTATGGCTACACCTTC	CASSLSGDPLNNYGYTF
15	TRBJ2-7	NA	TRBV7-8	NA	TGTGCCAGCAGCTCAGGTTCCGGGACTGCGTACGAGCAGTACTTC	CASSSGSGTAYEQYF
13	TRBJ2-5	NA	TRBV5-1	NA	TGCGCCAGCAGCTTGGCCGGGTCGGAGACCCAGTACTTC	CASSLAGSETQYF